Below, 13 T cell receptor beta chains from the same sample are listed, as sequenced in a study of shared clonotypes between healthy human individuals. The method was immunoSEQ multiplex PCR; TCRdb's version includes in-frame clones alone and lacks a portion of them. The sample holds approximately 1,000,000 clones, around 82% seen once. Material for sequencing was memory CD4+ T cells from PBMCs. Sample subset: CD45RA-negative fraction. The receptors here all came from a man between 18 and 29 years old in good health. Some clones in this sample may be carry-over from other donors' samples.

The sample holds one count of this clone. The chain is built from TRBV4-1 and TRBJ1-5, with no clear D. V shed 1 base and J shed 6 bases, with 13 bases lying between them. This CDR3 has 15 amino acids. Germline V gene lookup returns CDR1 MGHRA and CDR2 YSYEKL. CDR3 region: CASSQGGGKAQPQHF. CDR3 DNA sequence: TGCGCCAGCAGCCAAGGGGGAGGCAAGGCTCAGCCCCAGCATTTT.

The chain has TRBV9 and TRBJ2-3; TRBD2 might be the D (6 bases). The V end lost 3 bases, the J end lost 5 bases, and 10 bases lay between the germline ends. Per germline, CDR1 SGDLS and CDR2 YYNGEE. This CDR3 is built from 13 residues. CDR3 sequence (DNA): TGTGCCAGCAGCGGCGGGACCTTAGATACGCAGTATTTT. It yields the protein CASSGGTLDTQYF.

This sequence joins TRBV5-1 and TRBJ2-7; 9 bases agree with TRBD2. Germline values: CDR1 SGHRS, CDR2 YFSETQ. This CDR3 has 16 residues. V lost 4 bases and J lost 2; bases outside the gene matches: 10. The CDR3 bases are TGCGCCAGCAGCAGCGCCGGTGCGGGAGGGACCTACGAGCAGTACTTC. The encoded protein is CASSSAGAGGTYEQYF.

J is TRBJ2-5 and V is TRBV4-2, with 12 positions matching TRBD2. Trimming took 1 base from V and 4 from J; bases not matched to a gene: 7. This CDR3 has 17 residues. Germline assignment: CDR1 LGHNA and CDR2 YNFKEQ. The CDR3 coding sequence is TGTGCCAGCAGCCAAGGGTCGACTAGCGGGAGAGGAGAGACCCAGTACTTC. Translation: CASSQGSTSGRGETQYF.

This sequence joins TRBV7-2 and TRBJ2-2; TRBD2 might be the D (5 bases). Germline CDR1 SGHTA, CDR2 FQGNSA. The CDR3 sequence is 15 residues long. Trimming pared 1 base from V and 6 bases from J, leaving 12 bases between. The CDR3 region has the DNA TGTGCCAGCAGCTTAGGGTTATGGGGAGCCGGGGAGCTGTTTTTT. Its translation is CASSLGLWGAGELFF. Variable domain in full (rest from reference TRBV7-2 and TRBJ2-2): GAGVSQSPSNKVTEKGKDVELRCDPISGHTALYWYRQSLGQGLEFLIYFQGNSAPDKSGLPSDRFSAERTGGSVSTLTIQRTQQEDSAVYLCASSLGLWGAGELFFGEGSRLTVL.

V gene TRBV18 combines with J gene TRBJ1-1; tentatively, D is TRBD1 (6 bases). V was clipped by 4 bases and J by 0 bases, with 9 bases between them. Germline V gene sequence: CDR1 KGHSH, CDR2 LQKENI. The CDR3 is 14 amino acids. The CDR3 reads CASSLGHVNTEAFF. DNA of the CDR3: TGTGCCAGCTCACTGGGACACGTGAACACTGAAGCTTTCTTT.

The chain employs TRBV19 and TRBJ1-2, with 12 bases matching TRBD1. The CDR3 spans 16 residues. V shed 7 bases and J 7 bases; nucleotides not matched to a gene: 13. Germline-derived CDR1 and CDR2 are LNHDA and SQIVND (reference sequence). The CDR3 DNA is TGTGCCAGTAACTACGGGACAGGGGGCTCCCAAGGTGGCTACACCTTC. Encoded protein: CASNYGTGGSQGGYTF.

The rearrangement links TRBV5-1 to TRBJ2-5, with 12 bases matching TRBD2. This CDR3 spans 13 amino acids. Trimming removed 6 bases from V and 4 bases from J; junction bases left unmatched: 1. Germline CDR1 SGHRS, CDR2 YFSETQ. CDR3 in amino acids: CASTGLAGETQYF. The DNA of the CDR3 is TGCGCCAGCACGGGACTAGCGGGAGAGACCCAGTACTTC.

The rearrangement links TRBV10-3 to TRBJ2-2; D may be TRBD2 (6 bases). The ends were cut back, 8 bases at V and 5 bases at J, with 9 bases in the middle. There are 12 residues in the CDR3. Germline CDR1 and CDR2: ENHRY and SYGVKD. The CDR3, as DNA: TGTGCCATCGGCGCGGGGACCGGGGAGCTGTTTTTT. It codes for CAIGAGTGELFF.

The chain employs TRBV5-1 and TRBJ1-2; D gene ambiguous. Trimming left V 4 bases short and J 6 bases short, with 16 bases between. From germline, CDR1 is SGHRS and CDR2 YFSETQ. The CDR3 covers 14 residues. CDR3 protein: CASSEEGKTHGYTF. The DNA of the CDR3 is TGCGCCAGCAGCGAGGAAGGGAAAACACATGGCTACACCTTC.

This chain connects TRBV18 to TRBJ2-7; no definite D call. Trimming left V 0 bases short and J 7 bases short, with 16 bases between. The germline gives CDR1 KGHSH, CDR2 LQKENI. The CDR3 is made up of 15 amino acids. The CDR3 DNA reads TGTGCCAGCTCACCACCGAGCCAGAAAGCGAGGGAGCAGTACTTC. The encoded protein is CASSPPSQKAREQYF. Variable domain in full (rest from reference TRBV18 and TRBJ2-7): NAGVMQNPRHLVRRRGQEARLRCSPMKGHSHVYWYRQLPEEGLKFMVYLQKENIIDESGMPKERFSAEFPKEGPSILRIQQVVRGDSAAYFCASSPPSQKAREQYFGPGTRLTVT.

This chain connects TRBV7-6 to TRBJ2-5, with TRBD2 matching over 7 bases. With V trimmed by 2 bases and J by 2 bases, 8 bases remained unmatched. Germline V gene lookup returns CDR1 SGHVS and CDR2 FNYEAQ. This CDR3 is built from 16 residues. CDR3 coding DNA: TGTGCCAGCAGCTTAAACCGGGGAGGGACGCAAGAGACCCAGTACTTC. Amino acids: CASSLNRGGTQETQYF.

The rearrangement joins TRBV5-1 to TRBJ2-3; 7 nucleotides align to TRBD2. Germline trimming cut 0 bases from V and 4 bases from J; bases unmatched to any gene: 5. CDR3 length: 15 amino acids. In germline, CDR1 is SGHRS, CDR2 YFSETQ. The CDR3 here is CASSLGTSRADTQYF. The CDR3 region has the DNA TGCGCCAGCAGCTTGGGGACTAGTAGGGCAGATACGCAGTATTTT.